The present entry profiles one T cell receptor (beta chain) with its context. Germline CDR1 reads LNHDA; CDR2 reads SQIVND (reference sequence). V dropped 3 bases and J dropped 2 bases, with 7 bases sitting between them. The CDR3 has 13 amino acids. Clones were sequenced by immunoSEQ multiplex PCR, and TCRdb holds only the in-frame ones, with some missing. The sample has about 180,000 clones; 82% are singletons. The data are from a study of blood T cell repertoires in COVID-19. Turning to the study itself: Researchers got acute and convalescent COVID-19 samples from the United States, Italy and Spain. In each case, the material was cDNA or gDNA derived from T cells, B-cell-depleted T cells, or PBMCs.

The chain is built from TRBV19 and TRBJ1-2; D is perhaps TRBD1 (6 bases). The specimen was PBMCs or T cells enriched from blood (not recorded which). The receptor comes from a man aged 60-69 years who had recovered from COVID-19. The CDR3 loop is CASSMDSNYGYTF. CDR3 nucleotides: TGTGCCAGTAGTATGGACAGCAACTATGGCTACACCTTC.